These T cell receptor beta chains were read from a single sample in a study of blood T cell repertoires in COVID-19. The method was immunoSEQ multiplex PCR; TCRdb's version includes in-frame clones alone and lacks a portion of them. The sample shows roughly 440,000 clones, approximately 89% of them seen only once. The sequencing input was peripheral blood. The receptor set was obtained from a woman between 45 and 65 years old with COVID-19, enrolled during active disease. The CDR3 runs from the conserved cysteine through the conserved F or W. D genes are given only for firm matches. Rows may omit the clone size; those that give it use once, few, many or a size class.

J,size,V,D,CDR3,DNA
TRBJ1-2,-,TRBV4-1,-,CASSPSGRAPIDWGYTF,TGCGCCAGCAGCCCCTCCGGGAGGGCCCCCATCGATTGGGGCTACACCTTC
TRBJ1-2,-,TRBV19,-,CASSIGAVYGYTF,TGTGCCAGTAGTATTGGGGCAGTCTATGGCTACACCTTC
TRBJ2-1,-,TRBV3-1/TRBV3-2,TRBD2,CASSQDQGLSGGRYNEQFF,TGTGCCAGCAGCCAAGATCAGGGACTATCGGGGGGGCGTTACAATGAGCAGTTCTTC
TRBJ2-1,-,TRBV5-4,TRBD2,CASSLKSGGAVNEQFF,TGTGCCAGCAGCTTGAAGAGCGGGGGGGCCGTCAATGAGCAGTTCTTC
TRBJ1-2,-,TRBV11-3,TRBD1,CASSLRDRLRYGYTF,TGTGCCAGCAGCCTCCGGGACAGGTTAAGGTATGGCTACACCTTC
TRBJ1-2,few,TRBV9,TRBD1,CASGDRRGGYTF,TGTGCCAGTGGGGACAGGAGGGGTGGCTACACCTTC
TRBJ2-1,-,TRBV27,-,CATQQSLIYNEQFF,TGTGCCACCCAACAGTCGCTTATCTACAATGAGCAGTTCTTC
TRBJ1-2,few,TRBV5-6,-,CASSLVRGYGYTF,TGTGCCAGCAGCTTGGTTCGGGGCTATGGCTACACCTTC
TRBJ1-1,-,TRBV6-5,TRBD1,CASGNTGANTEAFF,TGTGCCAGCGGAAACACAGGGGCCAACACTGAAGCTTTCTTT
TRBJ1-1,-,TRBV28,-,CASSSRGGTEAFF,TGTGCCAGCAGTTCGCGCGGAGGCACTGAAGCTTTCTTT
TRBJ1-6,-,TRBV7-2,-,CASSLKWGGSSLHF,TGTGCCAGCAGCTTAAAGTGGGGCGGGAGCTCCCTCCACTTT
TRBJ2-3,-,TRBV7-9,-,CASSDTRSTQYF,TGTGCCAGCAGTGATACACGTTCTACGCAGTATTTT
TRBJ1-2,-,TRBV6-5,TRBD1,CASSRQGAYGYTF,TGTGCCAGCAGTAGACAGGGGGCGTATGGCTACACCTTC
TRBJ2-7,-,TRBV27,TRBD1,CASSLFPNRQGEDYEQYF,TGTGCCAGCAGTTTATTCCCCAACAGACAGGGGGAGGACTACGAGCAGTACTTC
TRBJ1-1,-,TRBV18,-,CASSPREGTNTEAFF,TGTGCCAGCTCACCACGGGAGGGTACGAACACTGAAGCTTTCTTT
TRBJ1-2,-,TRBV30,TRBD1,CAWILYRGLNYGYTF,TGTGCCTGGATTCTTTACAGGGGGCTGAACTATGGCTACACCTTC
TRBJ2-2,-,TRBV24-1,TRBD1,CATSDPDRGNTGELFF,TGTGCCACCAGTGACCCTGACAGGGGGAACACCGGGGAGCTGTTTTTT
TRBJ2-1,-,TRBV11-3,TRBD1,CASSMDRAGNEQFF,TGTGCCAGCAGCATGGACAGGGCTGGCAATGAGCAGTTCTTC
TRBJ2-2,-,TRBV19,-,CATIGRDTGELFF,TGTGCCACCATAGGGCGGGACACCGGGGAGCTGTTTTTT
TRBJ1-2,-,TRBV13,TRBD1,CASSLGTGGGYTF,TGTGCCAGCAGCTTGGGGACAGGGGGAGGCTACACCTTC
TRBJ1-3,-,TRBV7-6,-,CASSLGASASGNTIYF,TGTGCCAGCAGCTTGGGCGCAAGTGCATCGGGGAACACCATATATTTT
TRBJ2-5,-,TRBV11-2,-,CASSLASGLGETQYF,TGTGCCAGCAGCTTAGCAAGCGGCCTGGGGGAGACCCAGTACTTC
TRBJ2-2,-,TRBV18,-,CASSLRQANTGELFF,TGTGCCAGCTCACTACGACAGGCGAACACCGGGGAGCTGTTTTTT
TRBJ1-4,-,TRBV29-1,-,CSVGAGGGEKLFF,TGCAGCGTTGGTGCCGGGGGAGGTGAAAAACTGTTTTTT
TRBJ1-2,-,TRBV5-6,TRBD1,CASSAGQGYGYTF,TGTGCCAGCAGCGCCGGACAGGGCTATGGCTACACCTTC
TRBJ2-2,-,TRBV6-4,-,CASSDAPPGRTGELFF,TGTGCCAGCAGTGATGCCCCCCCGGGGAGAACCGGGGAGCTGTTTTTT
TRBJ1-1,-,TRBV4-1,-,CASSQAGDGANTEAFF,TGCGCCAGCAGCCAAGCGGGGGACGGAGCGAACACTGAAGCTTTCTTT
TRBJ1-1,-,TRBV5-1,-,CASSPGGGREAFF,TGCGCCAGCAGCCCGGGCGGGGGTAGGGAAGCTTTCTTT
TRBJ1-2,-,TRBV6-5,-,CASTNRAGGYTF,TGTGCCAGCACCAACCGGGCGGGCGGCTACACCTTC
TRBJ1-1,-,TRBV12-3/TRBV12-4,-,CASSAGGIPEAFF,TGTGCCAGCAGTGCTGGGGGGATACCTGAAGCTTTCTTT
TRBJ2-3,-,TRBV21-1,-,CASSKARSTDTQYF,TGTGCCAGCAGCAAAGCCAGAAGCACAGATACGCAGTATTTT
TRBJ1-1,-,TRBV11-2,-,CASSFLLYSNTEAFF,TGTGCCAGCAGCTTTCTGCTCTACTCAAACACTGAAGCTTTCTTT
TRBJ2-3,-,TRBV6-1,TRBD1,CASSEIYYGGTGISDTQYF,TGTGCCAGCAGTGAAATATATTATGGTGGGACAGGTATATCAGATACGCAGTATTTT
TRBJ1-5,-,TRBV5-6,TRBD1,CASSWGQGTQPQHF,TGTGCCAGCAGCTGGGGACAGGGGACTCAGCCCCAGCATTTT
TRBJ1-2,-,TRBV19,-,CASSIRGGDYGYTF,TGTGCCAGTAGTATACGGGGGGGCGACTATGGCTACACCTTC
TRBJ1-2,-,TRBV27,-,CASSPLGSDYGYTF,TGTGCCAGCAGCCCGCTGGGGAGCGACTATGGCTACACCTTC
TRBJ1-6,-,TRBV5-3,TRBD1,CARSLGCRGPDSPLHF,TGTGCCAGAAGCTTGGGGTGCAGGGGGCCGGATTCACCCCTCCACTTT
TRBJ2-3,once,TRBV5-1,-,CASSLDGGNPTDTQYF,TGCGCCAGCAGCTTGGATGGCGGAAACCCCACAGATACGCAGTATTTT
TRBJ1-1,-,TRBV3-1/TRBV3-2,TRBD1,CASRTLDRETEAFF,TGTGCCAGCAGAACATTGGACAGGGAAACTGAAGCTTTCTTT
TRBJ2-1,-,TRBV13,TRBD2,CASSAGTSGGAGQFF,TGTGCCAGCAGCGCCGGGACTAGCGGGGGGGCGGGGCAGTTCTTC
TRBJ1-1,-,TRBV18,-,CASSEGGLNTEAFF,TGTGCCAGCTCAGAGGGGGGGCTGAACACTGAAGCTTTCTTT
TRBJ1-3,few,TRBV5-6,-,CASSFLHGQAGNTIYF,TGTGCCAGCAGCTTCCTCCACGGCCAGGCCGGAAACACCATATATTTT
TRBJ1-2,-,TRBV19,TRBD1,CASSDGPGQVNYGYTF,TGTGCCAGTAGCGATGGTCCGGGACAGGTGAACTATGGCTACACCTTC
TRBJ1-5,-,TRBV10-3,-,CAISESGEGDQPQHF,TGTGCCATCAGTGAGTCGGGGGAGGGGGATCAGCCCCAGCATTTT
TRBJ2-5,once,TRBV28,-,CASSLSGGETQYF,TGTGCCAGCAGTTTATCAGGAGGAGAGACCCAGTACTTC
TRBJ1-6,-,TRBV3-1/TRBV3-2,-,CASSQVRSSYNSPLHF,TGTGCCAGCAGCCAAGTGCGGAGCTCCTATAATTCACCCCTCCACTTT